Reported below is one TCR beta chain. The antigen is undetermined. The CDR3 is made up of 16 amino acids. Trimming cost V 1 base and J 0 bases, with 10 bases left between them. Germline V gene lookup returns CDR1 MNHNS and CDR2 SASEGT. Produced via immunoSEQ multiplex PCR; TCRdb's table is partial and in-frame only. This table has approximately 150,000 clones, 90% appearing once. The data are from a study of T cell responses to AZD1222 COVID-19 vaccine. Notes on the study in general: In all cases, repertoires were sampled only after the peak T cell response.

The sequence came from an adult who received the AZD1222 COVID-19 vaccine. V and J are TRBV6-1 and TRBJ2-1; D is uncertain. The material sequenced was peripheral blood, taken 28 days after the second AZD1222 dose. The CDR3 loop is CASSEVQLSSYNEQFF. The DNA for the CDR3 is TGTGCCAGCAGTGAAGTACAGCTTAGCTCCTACAATGAGCAGTTCTTC.